This is a list of T cell receptor beta chains from one sample in a study of T cell repertoires in cytomegalovirus infection. TCRdb analysed the reads with MiXCR anew, one entry per CDR3 protein. The profile shows about 270,000 distinct CDR3 sequences, under 25% of them singletons. The antigens of these receptors remain unknown. Here the sequenced sample was cultured PBMCs, taken from culture after CMV antigen stimulation. The receptor set was obtained from a human donor in good health (CMV status not recorded). Some clones in this sample may be carry-over from other donors' samples. Both conserved end residues are part of each CDR3. The D gene is left open where the match is weak. Part of the rows lack a size; the others show once, few, many or a class for expanded clones.

V	J	D	size	CDR3	DNA
TRBV19	TRBJ2-1	.	few	CASSIALGNEQFF	TGTGCCAGTAGTATAGCACTGGGCAATGAGCAGTTCTTC
TRBV29-1	TRBJ1-1	.	.	CSVVETDGNTEAFF	TGCAGCGTTGTAGAGACGGACGGGAACACTGAAGCTTTCTTT
TRBV28	TRBJ2-2	.	.	CASRVYSDRTPGELFF	TGTGCCAGCAGGGTTTATTCTGACAGGACGCCCGGGGAGCTGTTTTTT
TRBV11-3	TRBJ1-3	.	few	CASSSRGFTIYF	TGTGCCAGCAGCTCCCGGGGCTTCACCATATATTTT
TRBV7-2	TRBJ2-3	TRBD2	many	CASSTTSGRSRAQYF	TGTGCCAGCAGCACAACTAGCGGGAGGTCAAGGGCGCAGTATTTT
TRBV29-1	TRBJ1-1	.	.	CSAHDGNTEAFF	TGCAGCGCCCATGATGGGAACACTGAAGCTTTCTTT
TRBV11-2	TRBJ2-1	.	.	CASSRGLAEQFF	TGTGCCAGCAGCCGGGGGCTAGCGGAGCAGTTCTTC
TRBV7-8	TRBJ2-1	.	few	CASSLMGERNEQFF	TGTGCCAGCAGCTTAATGGGGGAGCGTAATGAGCAGTTCTTC
TRBV12-3/TRBV12-4	TRBJ2-3	.	.	CASSLANTQYF	TGTGCCAGCAGTCTAGCTAATACGCAGTATTTT
TRBV12-3/TRBV12-4	TRBJ1-2	TRBD1	.	CASSSAGTGGNYGYTF	TGTGCCAGCAGTTCCGCCGGGACAGGGGGCAACTATGGCTACACCTTC
TRBV7-9	TRBJ1-2	.	.	CASSVQGGNGYTF	TGTGCCAGCAGCGTACAGGGCGGGAATGGCTACACCTTC
TRBV7-3	TRBJ2-3	TRBD1	many	CASSSATGSDTQYF	TGTGCCAGCAGCTCAGCGACAGGGTCAGATACGCAGTATTTT
TRBV4-1	TRBJ1-2	.	few	CASSQDTALSSISYGYTF	TGCGCCAGCAGCCAGGACACTGCCCTCAGCTCTATCTCCTATGGCTACACCTTC
TRBV5-6	TRBJ2-7	.	few	CASSLVRIGEQYF	TGTGCCAGCAGCTTGGTGAGGATAGGGGAGCAGTACTTC
TRBV2	TRBJ1-5	.	.	CASSTFEGQPQHF	TGTGCCAGCAGTACCTTCGAAGGGCAGCCCCAGCATTTT
TRBV9	TRBJ2-1	.	few	CASSVGDEQFF	TGTGCCAGCAGCGTAGGGGATGAGCAGTTCTTC
TRBV5-1	TRBJ2-5	TRBD1	few	CASSTSPRQGETQYF	TGCGCCAGCAGCACCTCTCCACGACAGGGAGAGACCCAGTACTTC
TRBV7-2	TRBJ1-6	.	few	CASSPGGGLGTPLHF	TGTGCCAGCAGCCCGGGGGGGGGCCTGGGGACACCCCTCCACTTT
TRBV6-2/TRBV6-3	TRBJ1-5	.	few	CASSIQGRGQPQHF	TGTGCCAGCAGTATACAGGGAAGAGGTCAGCCCCAGCATTTT
TRBV6-6	TRBJ1-1	.	few	CASKGAETEAFF	TGTGCCAGCAAAGGGGCTGAAACTGAAGCTTTCTTT
TRBV5-4	TRBJ1-2	.	.	CASSFVAGTYTGYTF	TGTGCCAGCAGCTTCGTGGCAGGGACGTACACTGGCTACACCTTC
TRBV7-9	TRBJ2-1	.	many	CASSDNFRGGEQFF	TGTGCCAGCAGCGATAACTTCAGGGGTGGTGAGCAGTTCTTC
TRBV2	TRBJ2-1	.	.	CASSEARGPLDEQFF	TGTGCCAGCAGTGAAGCGAGGGGCCCCTTGGATGAGCAGTTCTTC
TRBV7-2	TRBJ1-1	.	many	CASSFGRNTEAFF	TGTGCCAGCAGCTTCGGGCGGAACACTGAAGCTTTCTTT
TRBV4-3	TRBJ1-1	.	many	CASSQELGSTEAFF	TGCGCCAGCAGCCAAGAACTGGGGAGCACTGAAGCTTTCTTT
TRBV27	TRBJ2-7	TRBD1	few	CASVERDRGFYEQYF	TGTGCCAGCGTGGAGAGGGACAGGGGCTTCTACGAGCAGTACTTC
TRBV7-9	TRBJ2-3	TRBD2	many	CASSMDYGTSGRRVVTDTQYF	TGTGCCAGCAGCATGGATTACGGGACTAGCGGGAGGAGGGTTGTCACAGATACGCAGTATTTT
TRBV12-5	TRBJ2-1	TRBD2	many	CASGLKAGGLNEQFF	TGTGCTAGTGGTTTAAAAGCGGGAGGGCTGAATGAGCAGTTCTTC
TRBV10-1	TRBJ2-1	.	few	CASSEGNYNEQFF	TGCGCCAGCTCTGAGGGGAACTACAATGAGCAGTTCTTC
TRBV7-2	TRBJ2-5	TRBD2	few	CASSRSGSVGETQYF	TGTGCCAGCAGCAGGAGCGGGAGCGTTGGAGAGACCCAGTACTTC
TRBV5-6	TRBJ2-7	.	.	CASSLDGGRVYEQYF	TGTGCCAGCAGCTTGGATGGGGGCAGGGTATACGAGCAGTACTTC
TRBV12-3/TRBV12-4	TRBJ1-1	.	many	CASSLMGNTEAFF	TGTGCCAGCAGTTTAATGGGTAACACTGAAGCTTTCTTT
TRBV20-1	TRBJ1-1	TRBD1	few	CSARDRVRRGTEAFF	TGCAGTGCCCGGGACAGGGTTAGGCGTGGCACTGAAGCTTTCTTT
TRBV7-9	TRBJ2-3	TRBD2	few	CASSPRGGGTSTDTQYF	TGTGCCAGCAGCCCTAGAGGCGGGGGGACTAGCACAGATACGCAGTATTTT
TRBV29-1	TRBJ2-2	.	.	CSVLRDTSNTGELFF	TGCAGCGTTCTGCGGGACACCTCGAACACCGGGGAGCTGTTTTTT
TRBV27	TRBJ2-2	TRBD1	few	CASSHGTVTGELFF	TGTGCCAGCAGTCACGGGACAGTGACCGGGGAGCTGTTTTTT
TRBV7-8	TRBJ1-1	.	few	CASSFNTFRGRGTEAFF	TGTGCCAGCAGCTTTAATACATTCAGGGGCCGAGGCACTGAAGCTTTCTTT
TRBV4-1	TRBJ2-1	TRBD1	few	CASSRGQGAAEQFF	TGCGCCAGCAGCCGAGGACAGGGGGCGGCTGAGCAGTTCTTC
TRBV12-3/TRBV12-4	TRBJ2-3	.	.	CASSLSDSWDTQYF	TGTGCCAGCAGTTTATCGGACAGTTGGGATACGCAGTATTTT
TRBV12-3/TRBV12-4	TRBJ2-1	TRBD2	.	CASSFPGLGVDEQFF	TGTGCCAGCAGTTTCCCGGGACTAGGAGTGGATGAGCAGTTCTTC
TRBV9	TRBJ1-1	.	few	CASSVAPVNTEAFF	TGTGCCAGCAGCGTAGCTCCGGTGAACACTGAAGCTTTCTTT
TRBV19	TRBJ2-5	.	.	CASSIDSEEETQYF	TGTGCCAGTAGTATAGATTCGGAAGAAGAGACCCAGTACTTC
TRBV6-2/TRBV6-3	TRBJ2-2	TRBD2	.	CASSYLAGNTGELFF	TGTGCCAGCAGTTACCTAGCGGGGAACACCGGGGAGCTGTTTTTT